This record concerns one T cell receptor (beta chain) sequence. The antigen is not known. The CDR3 is made up of 15 amino acids. The ends were cut back, 8 bases at V and 4 bases at J, with 18 bases in the middle. Germline lookup yields CDR1 LNHDA and CDR2 SQIVND (reference sequence). Single viable CD3+CD4+CD8-CD45RO+ cells were sorted as the memory CD4+ T cells. These data belong to a study of memory CD4+ T cells and cytomegalovirus serostatus. Study as a whole: Of the healthy Belgian adults, nine or ten were CMV seropositive and 24 seronegative.

In the original analysis: Out-of-frame sequences were removed, leaving about 2.2 million distinct TCRbeta sequences. The method was immunoSEQ multiplex PCR; TCRdb's version includes in-frame clones alone and lacks a portion of them. V and J calls plus clone size are reproduced from that table; the DNA served to infer D and trimming. The sample has under 50,000 clones; less than 80% are singletons. The study, taken as a whole, reports: CD4+ memory repertoires contained about two fifths of the roughly 160 reported CMV TCRbeta sequences. The CMV-associated TCR signature appears largely within the CD4+ memory repertoire.

Sequenced input: memory CD4+ T cells from blood. The chain uses TRBV19 and TRBJ1-3, with D perhaps matching TRBD1 (5 bases). This receptor was taken from an adult in good health and CMV-seropositive. The CDR3 DNA is TGTGCCAGTGGAATGTTGGGACTTGCCGGAAACACCATATATTTT. Its protein is CASGMLGLAGNTIYF.